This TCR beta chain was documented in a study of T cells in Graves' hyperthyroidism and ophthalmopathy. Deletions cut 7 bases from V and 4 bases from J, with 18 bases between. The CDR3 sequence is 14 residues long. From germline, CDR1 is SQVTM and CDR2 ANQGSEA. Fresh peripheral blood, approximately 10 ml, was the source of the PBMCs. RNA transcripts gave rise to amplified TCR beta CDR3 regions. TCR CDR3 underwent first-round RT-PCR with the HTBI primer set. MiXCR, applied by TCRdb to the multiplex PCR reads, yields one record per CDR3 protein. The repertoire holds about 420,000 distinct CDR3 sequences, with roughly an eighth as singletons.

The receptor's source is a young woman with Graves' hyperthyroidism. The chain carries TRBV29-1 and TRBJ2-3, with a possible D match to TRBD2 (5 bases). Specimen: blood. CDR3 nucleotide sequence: TGCAGCGCTGGCTCCCGGGTCGGGGCAGATACGCAGTATTTT. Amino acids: CSAGSRVGADTQYF.